The sample holds many counts of the clone carrying this T cell receptor (beta chain). Its antigen is currently unknown. The unsorted libraries originated from 2 million PBMCs that had been stored at -80 C. This record comes from a study of neurological immune-mediated disorders. As for the study in general: Multiple sclerosis patients numbered roughly 35, with approximately 31 relapsing-remitting and 3 secondary progressive. Points from the study as a whole: The phylogenetic placement of 18 of 34 multiple sclerosis patients' repertoires in one related-CDR3 cluster constitutes a possible signature.

This CDR3 has 13 amino acids. Germline CDR1 and CDR2: DFQATT and SNEGSKA (reference sequence). TCRdb re-called the 5' RACE reads through MiXCR, storing one row per CDR3 protein. There are about 62,000 distinct CDR3 sequences in the sample; more than 4% occur only once, and less than 3.5% lies in the top ten. Sequencing was done on a sample of PBMCs. The origin of this receptor is a woman between 50 and 59 years old with multiple sclerosis. V gene TRBV20-1 combines with J gene TRBJ2-1; unclear D gene. Written as DNA, the CDR3 is TGCAGCACAACAACGAGTACGGACAATGAGCAGTTCTTC. This encodes CSTTTSTDNEQFF.